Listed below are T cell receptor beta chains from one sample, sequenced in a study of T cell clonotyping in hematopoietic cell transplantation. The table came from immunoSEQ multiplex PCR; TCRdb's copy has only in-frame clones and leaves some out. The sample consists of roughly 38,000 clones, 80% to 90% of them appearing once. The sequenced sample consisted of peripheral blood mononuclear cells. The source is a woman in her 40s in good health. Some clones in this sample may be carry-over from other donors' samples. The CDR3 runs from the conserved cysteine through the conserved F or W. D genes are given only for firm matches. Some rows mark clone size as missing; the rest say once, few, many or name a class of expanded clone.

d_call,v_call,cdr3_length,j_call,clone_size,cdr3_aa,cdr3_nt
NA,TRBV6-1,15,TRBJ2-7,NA,CASVGAPSVLYEQYF,TGTGCCAGCGTCGGGGCGCCTTCCGTCCTTTACGAGCAGTACTTC
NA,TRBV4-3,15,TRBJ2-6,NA,CASSQRYSGANVLTF,TGCGCCAGCAGCCAAAGGTACTCTGGGGCCAACGTCCTGACTTTC
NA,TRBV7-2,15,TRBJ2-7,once,CASSFHYDLAYEQYF,TGTGCCAGCAGCTTTCACTACGACCTCGCCTACGAGCAGTACTTC
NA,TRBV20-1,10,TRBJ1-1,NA,CSARDTEAFF,TGCAGTGCTAGGGACACTGAAGCTTTCTTT
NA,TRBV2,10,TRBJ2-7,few,CASSSYEQYF,TGTGCCAGCAGCTCGTACGAGCAGTACTTC
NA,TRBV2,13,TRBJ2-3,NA,CASTVGGADTQYF,TGTGCCAGCACCGTCGGGGGTGCAGATACGCAGTATTTT
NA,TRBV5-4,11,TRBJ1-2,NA,CASSSHYGYTF,TGTGCCAGCAGCTCGCACTATGGCTACACCTTC
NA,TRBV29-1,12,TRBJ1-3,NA,CSAGTDGNTIYF,TGCAGCGCCGGGACGGACGGAAACACCATATATTTT
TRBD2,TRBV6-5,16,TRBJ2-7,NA,CASSYSMAGGSWEQYF,TGTGCCAGCAGTTACTCGATGGCGGGAGGCTCTTGGGAGCAGTACTTC
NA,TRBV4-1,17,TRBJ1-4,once,CASTTIWGVGDNEKLFF,TGCGCCAGCACCACTATTTGGGGGGTTGGGGATAATGAAAAACTGTTTTTT
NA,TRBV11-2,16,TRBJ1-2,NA,CASSLGRDPPNYGYTF,TGTGCCAGCAGCTTAGGGAGGGACCCTCCTAACTATGGCTACACCTTC
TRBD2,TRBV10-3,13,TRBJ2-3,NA,CATSGRVTDTQYF,TGTGCCACGAGCGGGAGGGTCACAGATACGCAGTATTTT
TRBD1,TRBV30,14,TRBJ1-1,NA,CAWSVGTENTEAFF,TGTGCCTGGAGTGTAGGGACAGAGAACACTGAAGCTTTCTTT
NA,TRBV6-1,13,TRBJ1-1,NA,CASRRRDTSEAFF,TGTGCCAGCAGGAGGAGGGATACCTCTGAAGCTTTCTTT
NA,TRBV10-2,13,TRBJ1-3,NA,CASKVDSGNTIYF,TGCGCCAGTAAGGTGGACTCTGGAAACACCATATATTTT
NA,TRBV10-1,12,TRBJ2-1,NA,CASSQEKGNPFF,TGCGCCAGCAGCCAGGAGAAAGGGAATCCGTTCTTC
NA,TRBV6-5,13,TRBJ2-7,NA,CASSYNDNYEQYF,TGTGCCAGCAGTTACAATGACAACTACGAGCAGTACTTC
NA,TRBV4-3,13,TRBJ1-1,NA,CASSRRENTEAFF,TGCGCCAGCAGCCGGAGGGAGAACACTGAAGCTTTCTTT
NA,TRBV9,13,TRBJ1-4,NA,CASSPGGDEKLFF,TGTGCCAGCAGCCCGGGGGGGGATGAAAAACTGTTTTTT
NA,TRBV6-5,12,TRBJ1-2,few,CASSRDSYGYTF,TGTGCCAGCAGCCGCGACAGTTATGGCTACACCTTC
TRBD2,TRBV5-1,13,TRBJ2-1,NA,CARNIAGANEQFF,TGCGCCAGAAACATAGCGGGGGCCAATGAGCAGTTCTTC
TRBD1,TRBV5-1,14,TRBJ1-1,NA,CASSQTGANTEAFF,TGCGCCAGCAGCCAAACAGGGGCGAACACTGAAGCTTTCTTT
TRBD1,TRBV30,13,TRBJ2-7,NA,CAWSTGVQYEQYF,TGTGCCTGGTCGACAGGGGTTCAATACGAGCAGTACTTC
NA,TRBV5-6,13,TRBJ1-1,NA,CASSLGRNTEAFF,TGTGCCAGCAGCTTGGGTCGCAACACTGAAGCTTTCTTT
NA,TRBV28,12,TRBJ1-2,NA,CASSWTGYGYTF,TGTGCCAGCAGTTGGACCGGCTATGGCTACACCTTC
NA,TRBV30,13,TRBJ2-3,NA,CAWGGRSTDTQYF,TGTGCCTGGGGAGGACGAAGCACAGATACGCAGTATTTT
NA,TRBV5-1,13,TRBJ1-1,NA,CASRRGADTEAFF,TGCGCCAGCAGACGGGGGGCGGACACTGAAGCTTTCTTT
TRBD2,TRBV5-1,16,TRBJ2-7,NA,CASSLAGTSGIGEQYF,TGCGCCAGCAGCTTGGCCGGGACTAGCGGGATAGGGGAGCAGTACTTC
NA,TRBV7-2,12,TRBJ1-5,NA,CASSLDDQPQHF,TGTGCCAGCAGCTTAGACGACCAGCCCCAGCATTTT
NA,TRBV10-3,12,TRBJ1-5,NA,CAISSYNQPQHF,TGTGCCATCAGCTCTTACAATCAGCCCCAGCATTTT
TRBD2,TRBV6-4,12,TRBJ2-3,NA,CASSESSGTQYF,TGTGCCAGCAGTGAGTCTAGCGGTACGCAGTATTTT